Listed below are T cell receptor beta chains from one sample, sequenced in a study of blood T cell repertoires in COVID-19. This table comes from immunoSEQ multiplex PCR, and its TCRdb copy is limited to in-frame clones, with some not included. Of tens of thousands of clones listed, approximately 88% were seen once; the top ten hold 1.2%. Sequencing was performed on peripheral blood. These TCRs come from a woman aged 60-75 years with acute or convalescent COVID-19. Both conserved end residues are part of each CDR3. Fields, in order: V gene, J gene, D gene, clone size, CDR3 DNA, CDR3 protein. D genes are given only for firm matches. Expanded clones are given a class, and other clones once, few, many or no size at all.

TRBV3-1/TRBV3-2	TRBJ1-1	TRBD1	.	TGTGCCAGCAGCCTGCGACAGGGATGGACTGAAGCTTTCTTT	CASSLRQGWTEAFF
TRBV5-4	TRBJ1-1	TRBD1	once	TGTGCCAGCAGCGGATCTCAGGGGGCTGAAGCTTTCTTT	CASSGSQGAEAFF
TRBV6-5	TRBJ1-5	TRBD1	.	TGTGCCAGCAGCCTTCCACAGGGGGGGAATCAGCCCCAGCATTTT	CASSLPQGGNQPQHF
TRBV19	TRBJ1-6	TRBD1	.	TGTGCCAGTAGTTCGGGACAGAAAAATTCACCCCTCCACTTT	CASSSGQKNSPLHF
TRBV19	TRBJ2-1	.	.	TGTGCCAGTAGTATAACTAGTGAGCAGTTCTTC	CASSITSEQFF
TRBV27	TRBJ2-3	.	.	TGTGCCAGCGGACTATATGGCACAGATACGCAGTATTTT	CASGLYGTDTQYF
TRBV25-1	TRBJ2-5	.	.	TGTGCCAGCAGTGCCATGGGGGGAGGAGAGACCCAGTACTTC	CASSAMGGGETQYF
TRBV7-8	TRBJ1-2	.	once	TGTGCCAGCAGCCCGAGGACAGCCTATGGCTACACCTTC	CASSPRTAYGYTF
TRBV6-6	TRBJ1-3	.	.	TGTGCCAGCAGTTACTCGATCGCGGGGGCTGGAAACACCATATATTTT	CASSYSIAGAGNTIYF
TRBV6-6	TRBJ2-1	TRBD2	.	TGTGCCAGCAGGACCTTAGCTAGCGGGGGGCATGAGCAGTTCTTC	CASRTLASGGHEQFF
TRBV19	TRBJ2-2	.	.	TGTGCCAGTAGTATTGACGGGAGCGAATTAACCGGGGAGCTGTTTTTT	CASSIDGSELTGELFF
TRBV7-9	TRBJ1-2	TRBD1	.	TGTGCCAGCAGCTTATCGACAGGGCGTAACTATGGCTACACCTTC	CASSLSTGRNYGYTF
TRBV15	TRBJ2-3	TRBD2	.	TGTGCCACCAGCAGAGATCTATCGGGGGGGCCCACAGATACGCAGTATTTT	CATSRDLSGGPTDTQYF
TRBV10-3	TRBJ1-2	.	.	TGTGCCATCAGCCTATCTGGGGCCTCCCAGGGGCACTATGGCTACACCTTC	CAISLSGASQGHYGYTF
TRBV5-8	TRBJ2-1	TRBD2	once	TGTGCCAGCAGCGTGAGCGGGGAGCCTTACAATGAGCAGTTCTTC	CASSVSGEPYNEQFF
TRBV18	TRBJ2-3	TRBD2	.	TGTGCCAGCTCTTCAGCTAGCGGGAGTATCGATACGCAGTATTTT	CASSSASGSIDTQYF
TRBV18	TRBJ2-3	TRBD1	.	TGTGCCAGCTCACGCAGACAGGGAAGCACAGATACGCAGTATTTT	CASSRRQGSTDTQYF
TRBV9	TRBJ1-1	.	.	TGTGCCAGCAGCGCATCGAGTGCCACTGAAGCTTTCTTT	CASSASSATEAFF
TRBV14	TRBJ2-5	TRBD1	few	TGTGCCAGCAGCCCAAACTTCGGGACAGCGATTCAAGAGACCCAGTACTTC	CASSPNFGTAIQETQYF
TRBV5-1	TRBJ1-1	.	.	TGCGCCAGCAGCTTGGCCCTCGACAGCATGAACACTGAAGCTTTCTTT	CASSLALDSMNTEAFF
TRBV6-5	TRBJ2-1	TRBD1	.	TGTGCCAGCAGCACCGGGACAGGCTCCTACAATGAGCAGTTCTTC	CASSTGTGSYNEQFF
TRBV14	TRBJ1-1	TRBD1	.	TGTGCCAGCAGCCAAGATCTTTTGCGACAGGGGAATGAAGCTTTCTTT	CASSQDLLRQGNEAFF
TRBV6-6	TRBJ1-5	.	.	TGTGCCAGCAGCGATACGCAGAAATATAGCAATCAGCCCCAGCATTTT	CASSDTQKYSNQPQHF
TRBV19	TRBJ1-5	TRBD1	.	TGTGCCAGTAGTATGGGACAGGGGGCTAGTCAGCCCCAGCATTTT	CASSMGQGASQPQHF
TRBV4-1	TRBJ1-2	.	.	TGCGCCAGCAGCCAAGAGACTGACTATAACTATGGCTACACCTTC	CASSQETDYNYGYTF
TRBV6-5	TRBJ1-2	TRBD1	once	TGTGCCAGCAGTTCCTTGGGACAGGGGGCCAACTATGGCTACACCTTC	CASSSLGQGANYGYTF
TRBV3-1/TRBV3-2	TRBJ2-5	.	.	TGTGCCAGCAGCCGGGAGGAGACCCAGTACTTC	CASSREETQYF
TRBV12-3/TRBV12-4	TRBJ1-4	.	.	TGTGCCAGCAGGGCCGCAACTAATGAAAAACTGTTTTTT	CASRAATNEKLFF
TRBV6-2/TRBV6-3	TRBJ1-1	.	few	TGTGCCAGCAGTTATCCCGGGACTCTAGAAGCTTTCTTT	CASSYPGTLEAFF
TRBV7-2	TRBJ1-2	.	few	TGTGCCAGCAGCACTCGAGTTAACTATGGCTACACCTTC	CASSTRVNYGYTF
TRBV30	TRBJ1-6	.	.	TGTGCCTGGAGTGTACCGGAGGGCGGGACGGGATTTTCACCCCTCCACTTT	CAWSVPEGGTGFSPLHF
TRBV2	TRBJ2-1	.	.	TGTGCCAGCAGTGGACTAGGGTACAATGAGCAGTTCTTC	CASSGLGYNEQFF
TRBV27	TRBJ1-4	.	.	TGTGCCAGTCACGACAGGATAGGTGAAAAACTGTTTTTT	CASHDRIGEKLFF
TRBV7-9	TRBJ2-1	.	.	TGTGCCAGCAGCCACACCCGGACGCGGGGAGATGAGCAGTTCTTC	CASSHTRTRGDEQFF
TRBV11-2	TRBJ2-2	.	few	TGTGCCAGCAGTCGGTCCGGGACATCAAACACCGGGGAGCTGTTTTTT	CASSRSGTSNTGELFF
TRBV10-3	TRBJ2-3	TRBD2	.	TGTGCCAACGGGCGGGAGAGCACAGATACGCAGTATTTT	CANGRESTDTQYF
TRBV4-1	TRBJ2-1	.	.	TGCGCCAGCAGCCAAGATACAGGTTACAATGAGCAGTTCTTC	CASSQDTGYNEQFF
TRBV7-2	TRBJ2-1	TRBD2	.	TGTGCCAGCAGCTTAAGCGGGAACCTTTATTCACACGTCGATGAGCAGTTCTTC	CASSLSGNLYSHVDEQFF
TRBV6-5	TRBJ2-2	.	.	TGTGCCAGCAGACCCGACAGGGGGGAGCTGTTTTTT	CASRPDRGELFF
TRBV6-2/TRBV6-3	TRBJ1-2	TRBD1	.	TGTGCCAGCAGTCGTCCGGGACAGGCCTCTGGCTACACCTTC	CASSRPGQASGYTF